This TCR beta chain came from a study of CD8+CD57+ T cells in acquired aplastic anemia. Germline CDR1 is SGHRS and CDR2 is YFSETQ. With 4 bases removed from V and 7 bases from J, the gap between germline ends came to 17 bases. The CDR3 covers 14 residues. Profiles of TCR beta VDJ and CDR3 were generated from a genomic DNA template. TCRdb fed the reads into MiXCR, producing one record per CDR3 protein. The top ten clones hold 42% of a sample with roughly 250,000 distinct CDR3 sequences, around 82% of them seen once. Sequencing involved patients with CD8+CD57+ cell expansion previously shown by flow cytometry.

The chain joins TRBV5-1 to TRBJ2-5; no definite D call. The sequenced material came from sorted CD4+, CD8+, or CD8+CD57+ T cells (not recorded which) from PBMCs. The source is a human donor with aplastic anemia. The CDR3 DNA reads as TGCGCCAGCAGCGGCGGCGGCGAGAACTCGACCCAGTACTTC. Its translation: CASSGGGENSTQYF.